The present TCR beta chain was sequenced within a study of blood T cells in healthy people across ages. Investigators took about 9.1 milliliters of peripheral blood from every donor. This clonotype was detected many times. The CDR3 has 13 amino acids. Germline lookup yields CDR1 MNHEY and CDR2 SMNVEV (reference sequence). V lost 0 bases to trimming and J lost 6 bases, with 6 bases between them. Primers used in a second PCR of about 7 to 12 cycles were a sample-barcoded 5' primer and a J-beta primer mix. One entry per CDR3 protein, called by TCRdb with MiXCR from the 5' RACE reads. The table has some 930,000 distinct CDR3 sequences, approximately 32% seen once. This same sample was also part of a study on T cells of mothers and their children. In that study: When the second PCR was run, its M1S primer added sample barcodes and 2-4 random nucleotides. For each mother, over 8 million TCR beta CDR3 reads were obtained, and for each child, roughly 3.2 million.

This rearrangement joins TRBV27 to TRBJ1-5; tentative D call: TRBD1 (5 bases). Input material: blood. The sequence was collected from a woman aged 40-49 years in good health. CDR3 sequence (DNA): TGTGCCAGCAGTTTATCGGGGGTTCAGCCCCAGCATTTT. It encodes CASSLSGVQPQHF.